This is a list of T cell receptor beta chains from one sample in a study of CD4+ T cells in melanoma. The repertoire was sequenced with immunoSEQ multiplex PCR; TCRdb's copy has only in-frame clones and lacks some. The sample lists about 140,000 clones; approximately 91% were seen once. All receptors come from a human donor with melanoma. Each CDR3 is given with its conserved first and last residue. D genes are given only for firm matches. Rows give clone size only sometimes, using once, few, many, or a class for an expanded clone.

size	V	D	length	J	CDR3	DNA
once	TRBV6-6	TRBD2	15	TRBJ2-5	CASSSRRTSGETQYF	TGTGCCAGCAGTTCCAGGAGAACTAGCGGGGAGACCCAGTACTTC
once	TRBV6-5	TRBD2	16	TRBJ2-3	CASSYSASGFTDTQYF	TGTGCCAGCAGTTACTCTGCTAGCGGGTTCACAGATACGCAGTATTTT
.	TRBV6-4	TRBD2	18	TRBJ2-3	CASSASGTSGGYTDTQYF	TGTGCCAGCAGTGCCTCCGGGACTAGCGGGGGGTACACAGATACGCAGTATTTT
.	TRBV7-3	.	13	TRBJ1-3	CASSLSSGNTIYF	TGTGCCAGCAGCTTGAGCTCTGGAAACACCATATATTTT
.	TRBV2	.	12	TRBJ2-1	CASSGIVGEQFF	TGTGCCAGCAGTGGGATAGTGGGTGAGCAGTTCTTC
.	TRBV30	.	15	TRBJ1-1	CAWSVYGQQNTEAFF	TGTGCCTGGAGTGTATACGGACAGCAGAACACTGAAGCTTTCTTT
.	TRBV6-5	.	13	TRBJ1-1	CASSLRDITEAFF	TGTGCCAGCAGCCTTAGGGATATCACTGAAGCTTTCTTT
.	TRBV2	.	12	TRBJ1-1	CASKRLNTEAFF	TGTGCCAGCAAGAGGTTGAACACTGAAGCTTTCTTT
.	TRBV4-1	.	13	TRBJ2-7	CASSQVRIGEQYF	TGCGCCAGCAGCCAAGTCCGGATTGGCGAGCAGTACTTC
.	TRBV4-1	TRBD1	17	TRBJ2-1	CASSQYPGQEPYNEQFF	TGCGCCAGCAGCCAATACCCGGGACAGGAACCCTACAATGAGCAGTTCTTC
once	TRBV5-1	TRBD2	17	TRBJ2-3	CASSLRLAGGVTDTQYF	TGCGCCAGCAGCTTGCGACTAGCGGGGGGAGTTACAGATACGCAGTATTTT
.	TRBV19	TRBD1	17	TRBJ1-5	CASSIAFGTGAGQPQHF	TGTGCCAGTAGTATAGCTTTCGGGACAGGGGCAGGTCAGCCCCAGCATTTT
.	TRBV27	.	13	TRBJ1-1	CASSLRGSTEAFF	TGTGCCAGCAGTTTAAGGGGCAGCACTGAAGCTTTCTTT
.	TRBV6-6	TRBD1	13	TRBJ1-1	CASSPLRTGEAFF	TGTGCCAGCAGCCCACTCCGGACAGGGGAAGCTTTCTTT
.	TRBV27	.	14	TRBJ1-6	CASGFGGYNSPLHF	TGTGCCAGTGGCTTCGGGGGTTATAATTCACCCCTCCACTTT
.	TRBV7-9	TRBD1	16	TRBJ2-1	CASNLGQGLSYNEQFF	TGTGCCAGCAACTTGGGACAGGGGCTTTCCTACAATGAGCAGTTCTTC
.	TRBV7-9	TRBD1	17	TRBJ2-2	CASSFAGTGRNTGELFF	TGTGCCAGCAGCTTCGCCGGGACAGGGAGGAACACCGGGGAGCTGTTTTTT
once	TRBV6-1	.	10	TRBJ1-1	CATRTTKAFF	TGTGCCACCCGGACAACAAAAGCTTTCTTT
.	TRBV19	TRBD2	17	TRBJ2-3	CASSRGGTSGGTDTQYF	TGTGCCAGTAGTAGGGGAGGGACTAGCGGGGGGACAGATACGCAGTATTTT
.	TRBV25-1	.	15	TRBJ1-6	CASSEQGKLNSPLHF	TGTGCCAGCAGTGAACAGGGGAAACTGAATTCACCCCTCCACTTT
.	TRBV2	TRBD2	16	TRBJ2-7	CASTGLAGGSSYEQYF	TGTGCCAGCACCGGACTAGCGGGGGGGAGCTCCTACGAGCAGTACTTC
.	TRBV7-9	TRBD1	15	TRBJ1-4	CASSWGTGADEKLFF	TGTGCCAGCAGCTGGGGGACAGGGGCAGATGAAAAACTGTTTTTT
.	TRBV2	TRBD1	13	TRBJ1-2	CASSSDRDYGYTF	TGTGCCAGCAGTTCGGACAGGGACTATGGCTACACCTTC
.	TRBV5-4	.	15	TRBJ1-1	CASRRDRNLNTEAFF	TGTGCCAGCAGGCGGGACCGGAACCTGAACACTGAAGCTTTCTTT
.	TRBV4-1	.	15	TRBJ1-3	CASSQDPGPGNTIYF	TGCGCCAGCAGCCAAGACCCCGGGCCTGGAAACACCATATATTTT
once	TRBV7-2	TRBD1	16	TRBJ2-7	CASSLGSGTGPFEQYF	TGTGCCAGCAGCTTAGGGTCCGGGACAGGGCCCTTTGAGCAGTACTTC
few	TRBV4-2	.	13	TRBJ2-3	CASSPPVAPTQYF	TGTGCCAGCAGCCCCCCCGTGGCTCCTACGCAGTATTTT
.	TRBV2	TRBD1	20	TRBJ2-1	CASSATTGQELRRAYNEQFF	TGTGCCAGCAGTGCAACTACGGGACAGGAGCTGAGAAGGGCCTACAATGAGCAGTTCTTC
.	TRBV6-1	.	14	TRBJ2-7	CASSEGVGLYEQYF	TGTGCCAGCAGTGAAGGGGTGGGACTCTACGAGCAGTACTTC
few	TRBV19	TRBD1	14	TRBJ2-5	CASSVTGAGETQYF	TGTGCCAGTAGCGTCACAGGGGCGGGCGAGACCCAGTACTTC
once	TRBV29-1	.	12	TRBJ1-5	CSARDGNQPQHF	TGCAGCGCCCGGGACGGTAATCAGCCCCAGCATTTT
.	TRBV6-1	TRBD1	13	TRBJ1-5	CASRGQGEQPQHF	TGTGCCAGCCGAGGACAGGGGGAGCAGCCCCAGCATTTT
.	TRBV2	.	16	TRBJ1-4	CASTGGLGTTNEKLFF	TGTGCCAGCACCGGCGGCTTGGGGACAACTAATGAAAAACTGTTTTTT
.	TRBV19	.	12	TRBJ2-3	CASSWNTDTQYF	TGTGCCAGTAGTTGGAACACAGATACGCAGTATTTT
few	TRBV11-2	.	14	TRBJ1-2	CASSHATKPYGYTF	TGTGCCAGCAGTCACGCGACAAAGCCCTATGGCTACACCTTC
.	TRBV18	TRBD1	15	TRBJ2-2	CASSLGQSRTGELFF	TGTGCCAGCTCACTGGGACAGAGCCGCACCGGGGAGCTGTTTTTT
.	TRBV5-5	.	12	TRBJ2-5	CASSQPQGTQYF	TGTGCCAGCAGCCAACCCCAGGGGACCCAGTACTTC
.	TRBV19	.	15	TRBJ1-1	CASSTTTTRSKAAFF	TGTGCCAGTAGTACCACCACGACGAGATCGAAAGCAGCTTTCTTT
.	TRBV5-1	.	13	TRBJ1-1	CASCPAGGTEAFF	TGCGCCAGCTGCCCGGCGGGCGGCACTGAAGCTTTCTTT
.	TRBV14	TRBD1	15	TRBJ2-3	CASSNRDRRLDTQYF	TGTGCCAGCAGCAACCGGGACAGAAGGCTAGATACGCAGTATTTT
.	TRBV18	.	14	TRBJ2-5	CASSPPSQQETQYF	TGTGCCAGCTCACCACCCTCCCAGCAAGAGACCCAGTACTTC
.	TRBV28	.	12	TRBJ1-2	CASYAGGRGYTF	TGTGCCAGCTATGCGGGGGGAAGGGGCTACACCTTC
.	TRBV30	.	13	TRBJ1-2	CAWTAGVYYGYTF	TGTGCCTGGACCGCGGGAGTCTACTATGGCTACACCTTC
few	TRBV6-5	.	14	TRBJ1-4	CASSYQSGTEKLFF	TGTGCCAGCAGTTACCAGTCAGGGACCGAAAAACTGTTTTTT
.	TRBV6-5	.	14	TRBJ1-2	CASSPGQLIYGYTF	TGTGCCAGCAGTCCGGGGCAGTTGATCTATGGCTACACCTTC
.	TRBV7-2	TRBD1	15	TRBJ2-5	CASSLYTGVLETQYF	TGTGCCAGCAGCTTATATACAGGGGTATTAGAGACCCAGTACTTC
.	TRBV18	.	13	TRBJ2-3	CASSPPSTDTQYF	TGTGCCAGCTCACCACCGAGCACAGATACGCAGTATTTT
.	TRBV7-3	TRBD2	16	TRBJ2-1	CASSLTPSGGPNEQFF	TGTGCCAGCAGCTTAACCCCTAGCGGGGGGCCCAATGAGCAGTTCTTC
.	TRBV11-2	TRBD2	13	TRBJ2-7	CASSLRGLAGQYF	TGTGCCAGCAGCCTCCGGGGACTAGCGGGGCAGTACTTC
.	TRBV29-1	.	11	TRBJ1-2	CSVEANYGYTF	TGCAGCGTTGAAGCAAACTATGGCTACACCTTC
.	TRBV2	.	14	TRBJ1-1	CASSEIGGRTEAFF	TGTGCCAGCAGTGAAATTGGGGGTCGCACTGAAGCTTTCTTT
.	TRBV11-3	.	13	TRBJ1-4	CASSFGPTEKLFF	TGTGCCAGCAGCTTCGGACCTACAGAAAAACTGTTTTTT
.	TRBV19	TRBD1	15	TRBJ2-7	CASSIDRTGPYEQYF	TGTGCCAGTAGTATAGACAGGACAGGGCCCTACGAGCAGTACTTC
.	TRBV4-1	.	16	TRBJ1-1	CASSQGRYRDTTEAFF	TGCGCCAGCAGCCAAGGGCGCTACCGAGACACCACTGAAGCTTTCTTT
few	TRBV5-1	.	15	TRBJ2-3	CASSLASVFTDTQYF	TGCGCCAGCAGCTTGGCGAGCGTATTCACAGATACGCAGTATTTT
.	TRBV5-1	.	16	TRBJ2-2	CASSLGQGSNTGELFF	TGCGCCAGCAGCTTGGGTCAGGGGTCAAACACCGGGGAGCTGTTTTTT
.	TRBV7-6	.	14	TRBJ1-1	CASSLTAGNTEAFF	TGTGCCAGCAGCTTAACAGCAGGGAACACTGAAGCTTTCTTT
.	TRBV2	.	14	TRBJ2-2	CASSDRANTGELFF	TGTGCCAGCAGTGACAGGGCGAACACCGGGGAGCTGTTTTTT
.	TRBV7-5	.	16	TRBJ1-5	CARSPVLGGGNQPQHF	TGTGCCAGAAGCCCCGTTCTGGGTGGTGGCAATCAGCCCCAGCATTTT
.	TRBV11-3	.	13	TRBJ1-1	CASSLDMNTEAFF	TGTGCCAGCAGCTTAGACATGAACACTGAAGCTTTCTTT